These 16 T cell receptor beta chains originate from one sample sequenced in a study of cytomegalovirus exposure and HLA in healthy donors. PCR was performed using 60 Vbeta and 13 Jbeta primers. Clones were sequenced by immunoSEQ multiplex PCR, and TCRdb holds only the in-frame ones, with some missing. This table has 140,000 to 150,000 clones, around 78% appearing once. Sequencing was done on a sample of PBMCs. The source of these receptors is a woman in her late teens or twenties in good health and CMV-seronegative.

The genes are TRBV9 and TRBJ1-2, with 10 bases identical to TRBD1. From germline, CDR1 is SGDLS and CDR2 YYNGEE. V lost 3 bases and J lost 7; bases outside the gene matches: 3. This CDR3 has 13 amino acids. CDR3 loop: CASSERQGAGYTF. CDR3 DNA: TGTGCCAGCAGCGAAAGACAGGGGGCTGGCTACACCTTC. The full variable domain, in which reference TRBV9 and TRBJ1-2 provide the parts outside the CDR3, is DSGVTQTPKHLITATGQRVTLRCSPRSGDLSVYWYQQSLDQGLQFLIQYYNGEERAKGNILERFSAQQFPDLHSELNLSSLELGDSALYFCASSERQGAGYTFGSGTRLTVV.

The chain couples TRBV4-1 to TRBJ2-1, with 9 bases identical to TRBD2. J was trimmed by 3 bases and V by 3 bases; bases with no gene match: 12. Germline CDR1 MGHRA, CDR2 YSYEKL. The CDR3 is made up of 18 amino acids. For the CDR3, the DNA is TGCGCCAGCAGCCAGGCTTGGGGAGCGGGAGGCCGCTACAATGAGCAGTTCTTC. It is translated as CASSQAWGAGGRYNEQFF.

This chain joins TRBV7-9 and TRBJ2-7, with TRBD1 matching over 10 bases. The CDR3 is 15 amino acids. Germline V gives CDR1 SEHNR, CDR2 FQNEAQ (reference sequence). V lost 5 bases and J lost 2; bases outside the gene matches: 6. This CDR3 reads CASSPPTGGTYEQYV. In DNA form, the CDR3 reads TGTGCCAGCAGCCCCCCGACAGGGGGCACCTACGAGCAGTACGTC.

The chain uses TRBV9 and TRBJ2-1; D is perhaps TRBD2 (5 bases). The ends were cut back, 3 bases at V and 0 bases at J, with 22 bases in the middle. Germline V CDR1 and CDR2: SGDLS, YYNGEE. This CDR3 contains 19 residues. CDR3 in amino acids: CASSGPLGAHARSYNEQFF. DNA for the CDR3: TGTGCCAGCAGCGGCCCGTTGGGAGCGCACGCCCGCTCCTACAATGAGCAGTTCTTC.

The chain combines TRBV28 with TRBJ1-5, with D possibly being TRBD1 (6 bases). This CDR3 is 15 amino acids long. V lost 6 bases and J lost 5, with 17 bases in between. Germline assignment: CDR1 MDHEN and CDR2 SYDVKM. CDR3 sequence reads: CASSRGGGSYQPQHF. The CDR3, as DNA: TGTGCCAGCAGCCGAGGGGGGGGGTCCTATCAGCCCCAGCATTTT.

The chain combines TRBV2 with TRBJ1-4, with 9 bases identical to TRBD1. This CDR3 contains 14 residues. Losses at the gene ends were 7 bases for V and 6 bases for J; bases not matched to a gene: 6. The V gene's germline CDR1 is SNHLY and CDR2 FYNNEI. The CDR3 reads CASTRDRVDEKLFF. The CDR3, as DNA: TGTGCCAGCACAAGGGACAGGGTCGATGAAAAACTGTTTTTT.

The rearrangement joins TRBV7-2 to TRBJ2-3; 9 positions match TRBD2. CDR3 size: 16 residues. CDR1 is SGHTA, CDR2 FQGNSA, per germline. Trimming took 5 bases from V and 2 from J; bases not matched to a gene: 8. As DNA, the CDR3 is TGTGCCAGCAGCCCTCGACTAGCGGTTAACACAGATACGCAGTATTTT. Its protein is CASSPRLAVNTDTQYF.

The chain uses TRBV28 and TRBJ1-5; D is uncertain. The CDR3 sequence is 13 residues long. Trimming pared 6 bases from V and 7 bases from J, leaving 13 bases between. The V gene's germline CDR1 is MDHEN and CDR2 SYDVKM. The DNA for the CDR3 is TGTGCCAGCAGGCTCAGGTCTGGACAGCCCCAGCATTTT. Encoded protein: CASRLRSGQPQHF.

The chain joins TRBV2 to TRBJ1-5; 8 bases map to TRBD1. The CDR3 is made up of 14 amino acids. Per germline, CDR1 SNHLY and CDR2 FYNNEI. V was clipped by 6 bases and J by 6 bases; unmatched bases: 7. Written as DNA, the CDR3 is TGTGCCAGCAGCGCGGACAGGGTGGGTCAGCCCCAGCATTTT. It is translated as CASSADRVGQPQHF.

In its sample, this clone was seen once. The chain has TRBV5-1 and TRBJ1-5; 7 bases align to TRBD1. Germline trimming cut 4 bases from V and 4 bases from J; bases unmatched to any gene: 8. CDR1 is SGHRS and CDR2 is YFSETQ in the germline V gene. The CDR3 extends over 15 amino acids. In nucleotides, the CDR3 is TGCGCCAGCAGCGTTACAGGGGCCATTAATCAGCCCCAGCATTTT. It encodes CASSVTGAINQPQHF.

The CDR3 DNA reads TGTGCCAGCAGCATGGGGACAGTCTCCTACGAGCAGTACTTC. Protein sequence: CASSMGTVSYEQYF. The chain carries TRBV5-6 and TRBJ2-7, with TRBD1 matching over 7 bases. Trimming at V came to 4 bases and at J to 0 bases, leaving 4 bases not matched to a gene. Germline-derived CDR1 and CDR2 are SGHDT and YYEEEE. The CDR3 runs to 14 residues.

This rearrangement joins TRBV11-3 to TRBJ2-3; D remains ambiguous. The V gene lost 2 bases and the J gene lost 1 base, with 4 bases spanning the gap. This CDR3 contains 13 residues. CDR1 is SGHNT, CDR2 YENEEA, per germline. This CDR3 reads CASSLSGTDTQYF. The CDR3 coding sequence is TGTGCCAGCAGCTTATCGGGCACAGATACGCAGTATTTT.

The rearrangement uses TRBV9 and TRBJ2-7; 11 nucleotides match TRBD1. With 3 bases clipped from V and 5 bases from J, the junction kept 7 bases outside the gene matches. CDR3 length: 15 amino acids. In germline, CDR1 is SGDLS, CDR2 YYNGEE. The CDR3 here is CASSGGTGGFHEQYF. CDR3 in DNA: TGTGCCAGCAGCGGAGGGACAGGGGGTTTCCACGAGCAGTACTTC.

The chain joins TRBV6-5 to TRBJ2-5, with D maybe TRBD2 (7 bases). V lost 1 base, J lost 4 bases, and 13 bases lay in between. The CDR3 is made up of 15 amino acids. The germline V gene has CDR1 MNHEY and CDR2 SVGAGI. CDR3 bases: TGTGCCAGCAGTTACTTAGGGGGGGCCTTAGAGACCCAGTACTTC. It translates to CASSYLGGALETQYF.

This clone was observed a handful of times. The chain uses TRBV7-2 and TRBJ1-6, with TRBD1 matching over 7 bases. The CDR3 is 14 amino acids. Germline CDR1 SGHTA, CDR2 FQGNSA. V lost 2 bases and J lost 7; bases outside the gene matches: 2. CDR3 residues: CASSLSGQNSPLHF. DNA for the CDR3: TGTGCCAGCAGCTTATCGGGACAGAATTCACCCCTCCACTTT. Together with reference TRBV7-2 and TRBJ1-6, the CDR3 gives the full variable domain: GAGVSQSPSNKVTEKGKDVELRCDPISGHTALYWYRQSLGQGLEFLIYFQGNSAPDKSGLPSDRFSAERTGGSVSTLTIQRTQQEDSAVYLCASSLSGQNSPLHFGNGTRLTVT.

The chain joins TRBV5-1 to TRBJ2-7; TRBD2 might be the D (5 bases). Trimming left V 0 bases short and J 3 bases short, with 10 bases between. CDR3 size: 14 residues. The germline CDR1 and CDR2 sequences are SGHRS and YFSETQ. For the CDR3, the DNA is TGCGCCAGCAGCTTGGCCCCCGGAGGCTACGAGCAGTACTTC. Encoded protein: CASSLAPGGYEQYF.